This T cell receptor beta chain is drawn from a study of blood T cell repertoires in COVID-19. The overall study: T cells, B-cell-depleted T cells, or PBMCs provided the cDNA or gDNA that served as material.

Here immunoSEQ multiplex PCR was the method, and the copy in TCRdb shows in-frame clones only, minus some. The data show 240,000 or so clones, with roughly 83% seen just once and more than 9.5% held by the top ten. This CDR3 is 14 amino acids long. The V gene's germline CDR1 is LNHDA and CDR2 SQIVND (reference sequence). The ends were cut back, 2 bases at V and 2 bases at J, with 9 bases in the middle. This clone was recorded once. The sequenced material came from peripheral blood. The sequence derives from a woman older than 75 with acute or convalescent COVID-19. This chain links TRBV19 with TRBJ1-2; the D gene is possibly TRBD1 (5 bases). CDR3 residues: CASSIWGRNYGYTF. CDR3 bases: TGTGCCAGTAGTATATGGGGCAGGAACTATGGCTACACCTTC.